The following is a T cell receptor beta chain sequence with its context. Its antigen is still unknown. This specimen comes from a study of CXCR3-negative and CXCR3-positive naive CD8 T cells. Study findings and constraints: CD5 surface expression was similar among naive subsets, and TCR strength was estimated by inference from TRB CDR3 properties. More hydrophobic TRB CDR3s occurred in CXCR3-positive than in CXCR3-negative naive cells.

The TRB libraries of cDNA were built by UMI-labeled 5' RACE. Using the 5' RACE reads, TCRdb records one entry per CDR3 protein without DNA. The sample holds around 140,000 distinct CDR3 sequences. This CDR3 is built from 17 residues. Germline V lookup: CDR1 MNHEY, CDR2 SVGEGT. The rearrangement joins TRBV6-2 or TRBV6-3 to TRBJ1-2. The material sequenced was naive CXCR3- CD8+ T cells from blood. The subset: CD45RO-CCR7+CD27+CD95- naive CD8+ T cells lacking CXCR3 (TNR3-). This TCR was recovered from a human donor in good health. Some clones in this sample may be carry-over from other donors' samples. The CDR3 loop is CASSYRMPIPRYYGYTF.